This TCR beta chain was recorded in a study of breast tumors, draining lymph nodes, adjacent tissues. Points from the study as a whole: Tumors had less TCR diversity than lymph nodes, more than nontumor tissue.

This clonotype came up many times. Its antigen is unknown. Samples came from axillary lymph nodes draining the breast cancer. This CDR3 contains 15 residues. V lost 8 bases to trimming and J lost 3 bases, with 17 bases between them. TCRdb recomputed calls from the multiplex PCR reads with MiXCR, one row per CDR3 protein. The data contain roughly 220,000 distinct CDR3 sequences, 30% to 35% of them singletons. The chain has TRBV12-3 or TRBV12-4 and TRBJ2-1; a weak D match, TRBD1 (5 bases). This TCR was sampled from a female donor with breast cancer. Some clones in this sample may be carry-over from other donors' samples. The sequencing sample was made of axillary lymph node tissue. The CDR3 loop reads CASLDQGASYNEQFF. As DNA, the CDR3 is TGTGCCAGCCTCGATCAGGGCGCTAGCTACAATGAGCAGTTCTTC.